This TCR beta chain was identified during a study of vaccination effects on CD4 cells after COVID-19. The ViraFEST assay expanded antigen-specific CD4+ T cells with viral peptide pools before sequencing. Following an approximately ten-day culture, CD4+ T cells were purified. From March to December 2020, the person had a SARS-CoV-2 infection that was confirmed by PCR. The V gene lost 0 bases and the J gene lost 0 bases, with 13 bases spanning the gap. There are 16 residues in the CDR3. Germline V gene lookup returns CDR1 GTSNPN and CDR2 SVGIG (reference sequence). A remark on this clone: Its specificity is unknown.

Clones were read by immunoSEQ multiplex PCR, and TCRdb kept only the in-frame ones, dropping some. The sample contains around 49,000 clones, approximately 72% of which appear only once. The TCR was taken from a human donor who had a prior SARS-CoV-2 infection. Material: CD4+ T cells from PBMCs cultured with a peptide pool, obtained before COVID-19 vaccination. The V call is TRBV30, the J call TRBJ2-3, with D unclear. CDR3 sequence reads: CAWSVRLYPSTDTQYF. Here the CDR3 DNA reads TGTGCCTGGAGTGTACGGCTTTACCCTAGCACAGATACGCAGTATTTT.